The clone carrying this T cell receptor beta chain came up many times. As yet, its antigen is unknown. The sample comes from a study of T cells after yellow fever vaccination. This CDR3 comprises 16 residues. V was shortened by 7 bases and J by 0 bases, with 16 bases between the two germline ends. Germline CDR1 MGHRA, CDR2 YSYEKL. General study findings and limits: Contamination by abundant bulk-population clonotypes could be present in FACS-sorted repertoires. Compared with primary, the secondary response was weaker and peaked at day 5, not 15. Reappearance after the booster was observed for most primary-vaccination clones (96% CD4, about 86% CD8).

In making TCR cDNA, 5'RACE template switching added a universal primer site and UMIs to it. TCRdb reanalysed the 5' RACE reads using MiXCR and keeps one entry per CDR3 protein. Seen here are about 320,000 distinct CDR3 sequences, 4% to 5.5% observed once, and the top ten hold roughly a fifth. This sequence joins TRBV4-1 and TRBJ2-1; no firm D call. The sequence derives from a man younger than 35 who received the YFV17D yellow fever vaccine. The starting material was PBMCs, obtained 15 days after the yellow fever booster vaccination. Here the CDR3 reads CASNHGRTGSYNEQFF. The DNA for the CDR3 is TGCGCCAGCAACCATGGAAGAACCGGCTCCTACAATGAGCAGTTCTTC.